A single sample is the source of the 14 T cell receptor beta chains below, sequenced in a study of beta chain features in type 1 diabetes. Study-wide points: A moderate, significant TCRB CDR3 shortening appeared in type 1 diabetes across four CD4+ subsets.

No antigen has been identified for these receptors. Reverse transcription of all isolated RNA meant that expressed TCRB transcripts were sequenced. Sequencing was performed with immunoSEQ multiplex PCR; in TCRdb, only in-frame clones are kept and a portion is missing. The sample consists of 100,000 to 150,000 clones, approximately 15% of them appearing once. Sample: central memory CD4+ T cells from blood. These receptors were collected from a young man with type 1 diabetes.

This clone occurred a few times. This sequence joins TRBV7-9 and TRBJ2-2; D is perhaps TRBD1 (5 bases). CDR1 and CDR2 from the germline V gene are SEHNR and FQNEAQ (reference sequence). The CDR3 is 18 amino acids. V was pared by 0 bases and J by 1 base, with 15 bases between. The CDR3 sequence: CASSLAVAGRLNTGELFF. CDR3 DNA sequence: TGTGCCAGCAGCTTAGCGGTAGCAGGGCGACTGAACACCGGGGAGCTGTTTTTT. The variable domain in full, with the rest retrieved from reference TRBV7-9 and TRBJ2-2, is DTGVSQNPRHKITKRGQNVTFRCDPISEHNRLYWYRQTLGQGPEFLTYFQNEAQLEKSRLLSDRFSAERPKGSFSTLEIQRTEQGDSAMYLCASSLAVAGRLNTGELFFGEGSRLTVL.

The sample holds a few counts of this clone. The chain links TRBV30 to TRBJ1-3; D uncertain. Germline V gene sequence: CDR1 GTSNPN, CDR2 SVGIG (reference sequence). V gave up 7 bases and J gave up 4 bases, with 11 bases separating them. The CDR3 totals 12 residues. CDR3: CASSESGNTIYF. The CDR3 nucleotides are TGTGCCTCTTCTGAGTCGGGAAACACCATATATTTT.

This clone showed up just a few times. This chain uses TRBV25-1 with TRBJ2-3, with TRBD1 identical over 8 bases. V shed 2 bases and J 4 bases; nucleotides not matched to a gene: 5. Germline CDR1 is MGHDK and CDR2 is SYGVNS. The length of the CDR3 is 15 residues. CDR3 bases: TGTGCCAGCAGTGAAGACAGGGGTGTTTCAGATACGCAGTATTTT. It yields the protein CASSEDRGVSDTQYF.

The CDR3 sequence: CASSLGRMGTRSDTQYF. The CDR3 DNA reads TGTGCCAGCAGCTTAGGGAGAATGGGGACTAGGTCAGATACGCAGTATTTT. The genes are TRBV11-2 and TRBJ2-3, with TRBD2 matching 8 bases. CDR3 length: 17 amino acids. Germline CDR1 SGHAT, CDR2 FQNNGV. The V gene end was trimmed by 1 base and the J gene end by 4 bases; junction bases not matched to a gene: 10.

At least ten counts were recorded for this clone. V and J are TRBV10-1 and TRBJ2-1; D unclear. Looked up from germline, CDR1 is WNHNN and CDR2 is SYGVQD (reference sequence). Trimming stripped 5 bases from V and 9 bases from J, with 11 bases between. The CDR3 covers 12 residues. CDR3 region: CASSLRLGEQFF. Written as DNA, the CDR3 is TGCGCCAGCAGTTTAAGGCTCGGTGAGCAGTTCTTC.

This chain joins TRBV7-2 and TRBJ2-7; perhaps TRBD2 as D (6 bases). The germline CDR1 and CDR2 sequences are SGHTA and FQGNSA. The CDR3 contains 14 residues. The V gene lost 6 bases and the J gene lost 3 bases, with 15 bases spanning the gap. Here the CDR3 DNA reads TGTGCCAGCAGTATCGGGGGACGGTTCTACGAGCAGTACTTC. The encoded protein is CASSIGGRFYEQYF.

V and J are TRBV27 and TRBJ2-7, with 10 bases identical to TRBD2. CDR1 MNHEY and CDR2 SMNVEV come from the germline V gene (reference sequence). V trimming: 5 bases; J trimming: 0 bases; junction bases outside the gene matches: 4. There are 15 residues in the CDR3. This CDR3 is CASSQRTSGSYEQYF. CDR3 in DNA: TGTGCCAGCAGTCAACGGACTAGCGGCTCCTACGAGCAGTACTTC.

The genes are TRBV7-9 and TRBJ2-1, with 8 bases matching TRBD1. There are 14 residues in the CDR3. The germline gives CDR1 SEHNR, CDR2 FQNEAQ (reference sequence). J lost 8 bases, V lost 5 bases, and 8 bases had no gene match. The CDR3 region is CASSRGQGSYEQFF. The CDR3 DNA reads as TGTGCCAGCAGCCGAGGACAGGGATCATATGAGCAGTTCTTC.

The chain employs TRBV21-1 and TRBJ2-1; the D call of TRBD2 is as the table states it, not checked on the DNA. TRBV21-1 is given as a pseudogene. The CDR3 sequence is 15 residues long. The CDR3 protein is CASSKASGRYNEQFF. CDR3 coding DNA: TGTGCCAGCAGCAAAGCCTCTGGTAGATACAATGAGCAGTTCTTC.

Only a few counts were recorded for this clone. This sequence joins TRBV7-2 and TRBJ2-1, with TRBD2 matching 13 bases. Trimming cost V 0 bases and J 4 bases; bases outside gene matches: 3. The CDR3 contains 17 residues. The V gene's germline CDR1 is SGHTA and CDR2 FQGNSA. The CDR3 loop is CASSLASTSGGYNEQFF. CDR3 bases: TGTGCCAGCAGCTTAGCATCGACTAGCGGGGGGTACAATGAGCAGTTCTTC.

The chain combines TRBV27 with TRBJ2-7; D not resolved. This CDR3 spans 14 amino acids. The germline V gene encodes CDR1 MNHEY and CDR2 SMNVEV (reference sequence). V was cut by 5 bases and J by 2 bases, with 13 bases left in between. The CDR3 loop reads CASSPYSLTYEQYF. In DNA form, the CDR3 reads TGTGCCAGCAGTCCCTACTCCCTAACCTACGAGCAGTACTTC.

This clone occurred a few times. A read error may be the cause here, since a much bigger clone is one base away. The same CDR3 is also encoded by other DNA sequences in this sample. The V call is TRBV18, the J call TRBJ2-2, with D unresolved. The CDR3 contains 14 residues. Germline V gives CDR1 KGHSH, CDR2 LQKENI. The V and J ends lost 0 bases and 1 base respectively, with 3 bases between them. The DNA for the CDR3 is TGTGCCAGCTCACCACCGTGGAACACCGGGGAGCTGTTTTTT. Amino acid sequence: CASSPPWNTGELFF.

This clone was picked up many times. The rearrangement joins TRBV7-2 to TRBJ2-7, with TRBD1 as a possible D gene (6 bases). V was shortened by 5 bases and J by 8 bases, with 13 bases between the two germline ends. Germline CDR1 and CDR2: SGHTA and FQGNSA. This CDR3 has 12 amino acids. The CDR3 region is CASSVRTDQQYF. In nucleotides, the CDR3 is TGTGCCAGCAGCGTGAGGACAGACCAGCAGTACTTC. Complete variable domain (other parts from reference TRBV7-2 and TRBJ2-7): GAGVSQSPSNKVTEKGKDVELRCDPISGHTALYWYRQSLGQGLEFLIYFQGNSAPDKSGLPSDRFSAERTGGSVSTLTIQRTQQEDSAVYLCASSVRTDQQYFGPGTRLTVT.

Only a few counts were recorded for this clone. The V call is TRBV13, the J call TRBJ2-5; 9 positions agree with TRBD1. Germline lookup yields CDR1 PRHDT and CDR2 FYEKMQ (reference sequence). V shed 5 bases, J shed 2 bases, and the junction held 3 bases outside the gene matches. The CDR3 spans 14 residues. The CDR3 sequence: CASSKTGGQETQYF. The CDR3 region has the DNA TGTGCCAGCAGCAAGACAGGGGGACAAGAGACCCAGTACTTC.